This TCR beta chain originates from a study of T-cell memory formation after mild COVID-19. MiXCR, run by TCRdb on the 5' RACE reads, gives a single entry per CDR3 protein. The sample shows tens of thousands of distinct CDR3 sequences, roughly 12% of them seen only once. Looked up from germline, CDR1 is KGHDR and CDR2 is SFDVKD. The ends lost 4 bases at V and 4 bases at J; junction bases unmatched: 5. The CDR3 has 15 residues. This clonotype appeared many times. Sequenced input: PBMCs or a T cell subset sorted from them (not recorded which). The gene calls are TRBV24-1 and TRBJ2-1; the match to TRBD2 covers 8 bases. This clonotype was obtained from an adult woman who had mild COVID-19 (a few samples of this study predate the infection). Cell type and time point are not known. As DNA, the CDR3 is TGTGCCACCAGTGAATCTAGCGGGTCGTACAATGAGCAGTTCTTC. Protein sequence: CATSESSGSYNEQFF.